This T cell receptor (beta chain) was documented in a study of control samples from healthy donors and cancer patients (dated by TCRdb to the early 2020s). Regarding this clone: The antigen it recognizes is unknown. No per-base quality is available; no much larger clone lies one base away.

V lost 1 base and J lost 4 bases, and the count of bases not matched to a germline gene is 11. The CDR3 spans 19 residues, from the cysteine through the phenylalanine. CDR3 DNA only is kept here, 57 bases in frame from base 1. CDR1 and CDR2, looked up from the germline V gene, are SGHVS and FNYEAQ. Preparation of the library involved the immunoSEQ multiplex PCR assay. Not all clones reach the TCRdb copy of this immuneACCESS table, which keeps in-frame sequences only. Checked studies attribute under half of the gap to unresolved V genes and leave the rest unexplained. Here the sample has 150,000 or so clones; about 87% occur a single time. The top ten hold around 13% of the sample.

Material for sequencing was blood. The chain couples TRBV7-6 to TRBJ2-2, with 11 bases in between that match TRBD2. The TCR comes from a man aged 30-40 years in good health. The nucleotide sequence is given as TGTGCCAGCAGCTTAGTGGCTAGCGGGAGGACCGCGGGCACCGGGGAGCTGTTTTTT. Translation gives CASSLVASGRTAGTGELFF.